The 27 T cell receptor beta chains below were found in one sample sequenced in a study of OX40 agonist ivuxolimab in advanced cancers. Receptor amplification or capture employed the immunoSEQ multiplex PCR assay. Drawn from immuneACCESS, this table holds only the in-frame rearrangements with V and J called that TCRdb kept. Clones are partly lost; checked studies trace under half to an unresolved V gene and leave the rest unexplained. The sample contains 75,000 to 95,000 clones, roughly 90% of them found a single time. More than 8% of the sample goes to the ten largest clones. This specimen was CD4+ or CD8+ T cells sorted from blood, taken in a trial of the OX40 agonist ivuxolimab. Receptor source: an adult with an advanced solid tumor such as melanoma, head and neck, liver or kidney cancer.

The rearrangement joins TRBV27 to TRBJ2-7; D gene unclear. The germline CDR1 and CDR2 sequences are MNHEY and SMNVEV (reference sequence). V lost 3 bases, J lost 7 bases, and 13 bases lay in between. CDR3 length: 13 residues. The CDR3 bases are TGTGCCAGCAGTTTTAAGGCCGGACGGGAGCAGTACTTC. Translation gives CASSFKAGREQYF.

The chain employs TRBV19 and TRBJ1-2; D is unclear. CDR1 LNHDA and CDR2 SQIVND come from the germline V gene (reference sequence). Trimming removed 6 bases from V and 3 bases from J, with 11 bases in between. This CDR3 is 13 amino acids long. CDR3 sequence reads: CASRAGIDYGYTF. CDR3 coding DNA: TGTGCCAGTAGGGCGGGAATCGACTATGGCTACACCTTC.

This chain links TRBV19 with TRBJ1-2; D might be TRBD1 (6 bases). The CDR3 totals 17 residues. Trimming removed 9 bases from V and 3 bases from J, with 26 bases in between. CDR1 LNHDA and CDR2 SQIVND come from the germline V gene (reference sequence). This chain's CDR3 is CASATRDRTALHYGYTF. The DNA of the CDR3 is TGTGCCAGCGCCACTCGGGACCGGACAGCGCTACACTATGGCTACACCTTC.

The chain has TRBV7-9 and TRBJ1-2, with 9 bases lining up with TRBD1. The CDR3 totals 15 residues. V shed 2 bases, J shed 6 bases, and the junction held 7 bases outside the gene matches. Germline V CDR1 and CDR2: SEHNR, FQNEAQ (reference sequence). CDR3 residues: CASSLLGQGMDGYTF. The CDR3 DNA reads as TGTGCCAGCAGCTTACTAGGACAGGGGATGGATGGCTACACCTTC.

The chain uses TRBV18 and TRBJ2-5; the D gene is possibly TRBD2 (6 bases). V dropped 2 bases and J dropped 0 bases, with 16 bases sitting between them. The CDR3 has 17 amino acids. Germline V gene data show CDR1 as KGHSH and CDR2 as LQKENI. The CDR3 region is CASSPTGAGAYQETQYF. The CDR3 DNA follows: TGTGCCAGCTCACCAACGGGAGCAGGCGCGTACCAAGAGACCCAGTACTTC.

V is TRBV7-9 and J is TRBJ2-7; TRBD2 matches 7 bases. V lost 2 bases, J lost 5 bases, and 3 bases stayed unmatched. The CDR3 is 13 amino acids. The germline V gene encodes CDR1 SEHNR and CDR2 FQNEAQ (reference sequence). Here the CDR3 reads CASSLWGGDEQYF. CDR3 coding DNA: TGTGCCAGCAGCTTATGGGGAGGGGACGAGCAGTACTTC. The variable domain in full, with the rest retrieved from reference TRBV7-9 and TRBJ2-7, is DTGVSQNPRHKITKRGQNVTFRCDPISEHNRLYWYRQTLGQGPEFLTYFQNEAQLEKSRLLSDRFSAERPKGSFSTLEIQRTEQGDSAMYLCASSLWGGDEQYFGPGTRLTVT.

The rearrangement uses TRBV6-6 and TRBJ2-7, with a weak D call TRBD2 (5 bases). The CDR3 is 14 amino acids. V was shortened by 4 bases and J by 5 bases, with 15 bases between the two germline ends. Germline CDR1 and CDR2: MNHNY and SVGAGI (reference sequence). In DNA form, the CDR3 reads TGTGCCAGCAGTTCTGCGGGCTCTTCCCACGAGCAGTACTTC. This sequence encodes CASSSAGSSHEQYF.

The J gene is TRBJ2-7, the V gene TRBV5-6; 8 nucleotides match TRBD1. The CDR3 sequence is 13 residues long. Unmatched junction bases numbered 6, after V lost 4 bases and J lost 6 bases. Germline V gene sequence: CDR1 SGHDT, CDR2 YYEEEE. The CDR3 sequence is CASSPDRAGEQYF. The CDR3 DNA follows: TGTGCCAGCAGCCCGGACAGGGCTGGCGAGCAGTACTTC.

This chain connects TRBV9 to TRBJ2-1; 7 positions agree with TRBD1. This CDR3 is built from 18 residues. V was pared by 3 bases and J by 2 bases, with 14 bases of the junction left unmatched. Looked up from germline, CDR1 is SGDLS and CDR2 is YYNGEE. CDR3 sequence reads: CASSGGGPLSPPYNEQFF. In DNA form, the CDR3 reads TGTGCCAGCAGCGGAGGGGGCCCGTTAAGTCCTCCCTACAATGAGCAGTTCTTC.

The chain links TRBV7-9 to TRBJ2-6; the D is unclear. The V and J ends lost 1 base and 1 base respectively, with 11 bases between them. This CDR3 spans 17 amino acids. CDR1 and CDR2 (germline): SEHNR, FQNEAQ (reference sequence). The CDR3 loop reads CASSLGQADSGANVLTF. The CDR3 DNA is TGTGCCAGCAGCTTAGGGCAGGCCGATTCTGGGGCCAACGTCCTGACTTTC.

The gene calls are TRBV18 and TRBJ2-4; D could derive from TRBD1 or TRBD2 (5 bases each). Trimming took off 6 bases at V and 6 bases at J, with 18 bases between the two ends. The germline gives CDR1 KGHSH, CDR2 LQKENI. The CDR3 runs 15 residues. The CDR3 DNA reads TGTGCCAGCTCCAGGGACCGGGGTTCGGTAAACATTCAGTACTTC. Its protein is CASSRDRGSVNIQYF.

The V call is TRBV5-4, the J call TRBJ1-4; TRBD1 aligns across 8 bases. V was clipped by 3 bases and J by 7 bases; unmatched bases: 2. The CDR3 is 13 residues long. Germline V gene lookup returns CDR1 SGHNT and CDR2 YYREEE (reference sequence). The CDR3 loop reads CASSSDRGEKLFF. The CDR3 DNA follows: TGTGCCAGCAGCTCAGACAGGGGTGAAAAACTGTTTTTT.

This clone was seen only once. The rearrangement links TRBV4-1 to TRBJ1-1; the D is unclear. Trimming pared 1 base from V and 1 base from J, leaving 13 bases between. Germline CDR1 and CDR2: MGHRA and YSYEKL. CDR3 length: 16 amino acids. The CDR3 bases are TGCGCCAGCAGCCAAGTGACCACATATCAGAACACTGAAGCTTTCTTT. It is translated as CASSQVTTYQNTEAFF.

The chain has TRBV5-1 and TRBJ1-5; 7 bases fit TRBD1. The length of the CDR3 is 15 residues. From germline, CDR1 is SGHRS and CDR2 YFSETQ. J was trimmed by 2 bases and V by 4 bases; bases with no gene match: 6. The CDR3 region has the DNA TGCGCCAGCAGCCCAACAGGGGTGGGCAATCAGCCCCAGCATTTT. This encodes CASSPTGVGNQPQHF.

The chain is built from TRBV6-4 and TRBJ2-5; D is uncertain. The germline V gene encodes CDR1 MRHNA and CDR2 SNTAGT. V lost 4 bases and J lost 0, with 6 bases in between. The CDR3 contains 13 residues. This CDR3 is CASSVNHQETQYF. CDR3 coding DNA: TGTGCCAGCAGTGTGAACCACCAAGAGACCCAGTACTTC.

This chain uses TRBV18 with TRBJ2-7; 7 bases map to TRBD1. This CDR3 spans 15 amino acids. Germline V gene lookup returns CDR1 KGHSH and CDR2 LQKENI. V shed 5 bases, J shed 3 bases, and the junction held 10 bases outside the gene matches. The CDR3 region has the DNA TGTGCCAGCTCAGATAGGGGGAGACAGGGCTACGAGCAGTACTTC. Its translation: CASSDRGRQGYEQYF.

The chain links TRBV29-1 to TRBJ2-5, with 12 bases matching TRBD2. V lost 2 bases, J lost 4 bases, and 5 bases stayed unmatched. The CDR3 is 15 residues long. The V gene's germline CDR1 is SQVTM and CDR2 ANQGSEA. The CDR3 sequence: CSVERGGLAGETQYF. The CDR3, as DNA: TGCAGCGTTGAAAGAGGGGGACTAGCGGGAGAGACCCAGTACTTC.

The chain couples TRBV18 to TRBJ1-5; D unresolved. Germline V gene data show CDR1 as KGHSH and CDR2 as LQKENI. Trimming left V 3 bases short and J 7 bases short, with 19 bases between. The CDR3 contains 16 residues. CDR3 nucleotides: TGTGCCAGCTCACCCGGCACAAGCGTGAAGGTGCAGCCCCAGCATTTT. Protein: CASSPGTSVKVQPQHF.

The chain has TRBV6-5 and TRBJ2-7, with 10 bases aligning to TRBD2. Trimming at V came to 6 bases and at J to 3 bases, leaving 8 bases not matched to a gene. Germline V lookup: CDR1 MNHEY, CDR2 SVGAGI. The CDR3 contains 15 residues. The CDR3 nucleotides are TGTGCCAGCAGCCAGCCCGGGACTAGCGTCTACGAGCAGTACTTC. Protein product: CASSQPGTSVYEQYF.

The CDR3: CASSAVRTGVFAAVEQYF. The CDR3 DNA reads TGTGCCAGCAGTGCGGTGAGGACAGGGGTCTTTGCCGCGGTCGAGCAGTACTTC. The genes are TRBV5-6 and TRBJ2-7; 9 bases align to TRBD1. The CDR3 has 18 amino acids. J gave up 6 bases and V 5 bases, and 21 bases lay outside the gene matches. The V gene's germline CDR1 is SGHDT and CDR2 YYEEEE.

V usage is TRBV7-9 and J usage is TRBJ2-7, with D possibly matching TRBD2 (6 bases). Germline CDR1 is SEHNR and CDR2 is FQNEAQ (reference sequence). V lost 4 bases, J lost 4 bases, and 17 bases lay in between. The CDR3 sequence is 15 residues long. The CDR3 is CASSSPRGTPYEQYF. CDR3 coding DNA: TGTGCCAGCAGCTCCCCCCGAGGGACTCCTTACGAGCAGTACTTC.

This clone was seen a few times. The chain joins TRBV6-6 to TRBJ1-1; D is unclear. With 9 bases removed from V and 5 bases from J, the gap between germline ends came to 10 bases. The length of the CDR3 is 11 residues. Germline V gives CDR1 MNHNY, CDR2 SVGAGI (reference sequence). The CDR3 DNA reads TGTGCCAGTCACGGCGGGACTGAAGCTTTCTTT. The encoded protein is CASHGGTEAFF.

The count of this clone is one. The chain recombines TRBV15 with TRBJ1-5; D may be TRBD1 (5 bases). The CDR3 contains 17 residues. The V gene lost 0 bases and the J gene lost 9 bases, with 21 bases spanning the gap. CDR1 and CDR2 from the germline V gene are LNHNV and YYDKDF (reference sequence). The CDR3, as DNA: TGTGCCACCAGCAGAGAGGGTGGATTGGCGTGGGACTGGCCCCAGCATTTT. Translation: CATSREGGLAWDWPQHF.

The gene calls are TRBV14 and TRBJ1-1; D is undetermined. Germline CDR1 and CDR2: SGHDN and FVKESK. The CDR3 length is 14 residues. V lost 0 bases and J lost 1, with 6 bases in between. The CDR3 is CASSQELGNTEAFF. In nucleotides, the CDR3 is TGTGCCAGCAGCCAAGAGTTAGGGAACACTGAAGCTTTCTTT.

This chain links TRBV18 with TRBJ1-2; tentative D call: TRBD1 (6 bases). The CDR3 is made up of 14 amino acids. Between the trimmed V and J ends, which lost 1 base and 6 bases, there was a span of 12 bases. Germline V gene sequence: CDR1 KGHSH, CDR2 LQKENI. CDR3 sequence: CASSPQGTGNGYTF. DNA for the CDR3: TGTGCCAGCTCACCACAGGGAACAGGGAATGGCTACACCTTC.

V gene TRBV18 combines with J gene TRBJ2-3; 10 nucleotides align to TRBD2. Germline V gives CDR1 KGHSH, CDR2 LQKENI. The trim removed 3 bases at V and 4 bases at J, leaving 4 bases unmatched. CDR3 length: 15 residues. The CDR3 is CASSPAAGGADTQYF. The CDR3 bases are TGTGCCAGCTCACCGGCAGCGGGAGGGGCAGATACGCAGTATTTT.

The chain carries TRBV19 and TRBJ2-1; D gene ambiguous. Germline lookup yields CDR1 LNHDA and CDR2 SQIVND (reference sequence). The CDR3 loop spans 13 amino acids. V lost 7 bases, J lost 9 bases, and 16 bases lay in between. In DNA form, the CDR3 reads TGTGCCAGTACCTTATCCCGTGTAACTGAGCAGTTCTTC. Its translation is CASTLSRVTEQFF.